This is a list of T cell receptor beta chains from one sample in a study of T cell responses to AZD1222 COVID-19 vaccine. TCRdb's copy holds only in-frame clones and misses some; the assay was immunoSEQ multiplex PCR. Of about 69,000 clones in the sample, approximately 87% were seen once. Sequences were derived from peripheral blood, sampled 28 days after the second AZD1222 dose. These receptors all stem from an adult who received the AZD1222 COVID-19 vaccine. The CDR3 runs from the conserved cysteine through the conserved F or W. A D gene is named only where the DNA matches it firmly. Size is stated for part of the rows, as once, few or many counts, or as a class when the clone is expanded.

TGTGCCAGCAGTTTATTGGACACTGAAGCTTTCTTT | CASSLLDTEAFF | NA | TRBJ1-1 | 12 | NA | TRBV28
TGCGCCAGCGGCGGAAAAAGGCAGGGGACGGTTAATGAGCAGTTCTTC | CASGGKRQGTVNEQFF | NA | TRBJ2-1 | 16 | NA | TRBV23-1
TGTGCCAGCAACATAGCGGGGAGCACAGATACGCAGTATTTT | CASNIAGSTDTQYF | TRBD2 | TRBJ2-3 | 14 | NA | TRBV6-5
TGTGCCGTCAACCCTTGGCAGAACACTGAAGCTTTCTTT | CAVNPWQNTEAFF | NA | TRBJ1-1 | 13 | NA | TRBV28
TGCGCCAGCAGCCAAGAAGGGACAGGGAGGACAGATACGCAGTATTTT | CASSQEGTGRTDTQYF | TRBD1 | TRBJ2-3 | 16 | NA | TRBV4-1
TGCGCCAGCAGTTCCCGGGGGCTAGCGGGAGGGCCTCGGGAGACCCAGTACTTC | CASSSRGLAGGPRETQYF | TRBD2 | TRBJ2-5 | 18 | few | TRBV23-1
TGTGCCAGCAGTGAGATATATTCACCCCTCCACTTT | CASSEIYSPLHF | NA | TRBJ1-6 | 12 | few | TRBV6-1
TGTGCCAGCAGTCCAGGACGGGGCAGGGATACGCAGTATTTT | CASSPGRGRDTQYF | NA | TRBJ2-3 | 14 | once | TRBV28
TGTGCCAGCAGCCCACGGACCGGAATAGGTCAGCCCCAGCATTTT | CASSPRTGIGQPQHF | NA | TRBJ1-5 | 15 | once | TRBV21-1
TGTGCCAGCACCCCGGGACAGACCTACGAGCAGTACTTC | CASTPGQTYEQYF | TRBD1 | TRBJ2-7 | 13 | NA | TRBV6-5
TGTGCCAGCAGTGCCCAGGACAGGGGGCCGGGAGGAAACACCATATATTTT | CASSAQDRGPGGNTIYF | TRBD1 | TRBJ1-3 | 17 | NA | TRBV6-1
TGTGCCAGTCGATCTGAGCAACCCAATGGAAACACCATATATTTT | CASRSEQPNGNTIYF | NA | TRBJ1-3 | 15 | once | TRBV6-5
TGTGCCAGCAGCCATGGGACTAGCGTGAACACCGGGGAGCTGTTTTTT | CASSHGTSVNTGELFF | TRBD2 | TRBJ2-2 | 16 | NA | TRBV3-1/TRBV3-2
TGCGCCAGCAGCCAAGGTGGACTAGCGGCTGAGCAGTTCTTC | CASSQGGLAAEQFF | TRBD2 | TRBJ2-1 | 14 | NA | TRBV4-1
TGTGCCAGCAGTCTTTTCGCGGGGGGGGCAGAAGCTTTCTTT | CASSLFAGGAEAFF | NA | TRBJ1-1 | 14 | NA | TRBV6-4
TGTGCCACCAGTGATCGAACTAGGGGGACAGATACGCAGTATTTT | CATSDRTRGTDTQYF | NA | TRBJ2-3 | 15 | NA | TRBV24-1
TGCGCCAGCAGCTTGGTAATATCAGGGTGGGATTCACCCCTCCACTTT | CASSLVISGWDSPLHF | NA | TRBJ1-6 | 16 | NA | TRBV5-1
TGTGCCAGCAGTTACTTAGACGGCTCCTACGAGCAGTACTTC | CASSYLDGSYEQYF | NA | TRBJ2-7 | 14 | NA | TRBV6-5
TGTGCCAGCAGTCGGTCAAAGAGGGGTGACGGAGAGACCCAGTACTTC | CASSRSKRGDGETQYF | NA | TRBJ2-5 | 16 | NA | TRBV6-6
TGTGCCAGCAGCTCCCGCCCCGGTCGCTCCTACGAGCAGTACTTC | CASSSRPGRSYEQYF | NA | TRBJ2-7 | 15 | NA | TRBV9
TGCGCCAGCAGCTTGCTTAGCGGCGGATCTAGCACAGATACGCAGTATTTT | CASSLLSGGSSTDTQYF | NA | TRBJ2-3 | 17 | once | TRBV5-1
TGTGCCAGCAGCGTAGGAACCGAAACCTATAATTCACCCCTCCACTTT | CASSVGTETYNSPLHF | NA | TRBJ1-6 | 16 | NA | TRBV9
TGTGCCACCAGTGATTTAGGAGACGGAGCCTACGAGCAGTACTTC | CATSDLGDGAYEQYF | NA | TRBJ2-7 | 15 | NA | TRBV24-1
TGCGCCAGCAGTGAGCCCGGACGTGGCTACACCTTC | CASSEPGRGYTF | NA | TRBJ1-2 | 12 | NA | TRBV10-2
TGTGCCAGCAGTGCGGGCACAGATACGCAGTATTTT | CASSAGTDTQYF | NA | TRBJ2-3 | 12 | NA | TRBV6-4